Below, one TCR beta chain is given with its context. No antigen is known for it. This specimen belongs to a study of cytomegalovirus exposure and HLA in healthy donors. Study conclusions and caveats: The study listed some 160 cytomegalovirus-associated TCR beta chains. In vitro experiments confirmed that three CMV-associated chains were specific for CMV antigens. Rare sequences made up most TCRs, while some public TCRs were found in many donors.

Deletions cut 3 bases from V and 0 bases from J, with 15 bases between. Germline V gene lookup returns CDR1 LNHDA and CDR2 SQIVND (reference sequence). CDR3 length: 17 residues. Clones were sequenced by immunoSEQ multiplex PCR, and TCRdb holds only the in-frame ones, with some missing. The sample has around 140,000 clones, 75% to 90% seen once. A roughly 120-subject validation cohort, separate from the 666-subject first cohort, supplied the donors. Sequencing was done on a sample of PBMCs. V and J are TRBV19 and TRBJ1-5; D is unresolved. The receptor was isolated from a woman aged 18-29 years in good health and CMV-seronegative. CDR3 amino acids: CASSMGPGIYSNQPQHF. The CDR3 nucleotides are TGTGCCAGTAGTATGGGCCCCGGGATTTATAGCAATCAGCCCCAGCATTTT.